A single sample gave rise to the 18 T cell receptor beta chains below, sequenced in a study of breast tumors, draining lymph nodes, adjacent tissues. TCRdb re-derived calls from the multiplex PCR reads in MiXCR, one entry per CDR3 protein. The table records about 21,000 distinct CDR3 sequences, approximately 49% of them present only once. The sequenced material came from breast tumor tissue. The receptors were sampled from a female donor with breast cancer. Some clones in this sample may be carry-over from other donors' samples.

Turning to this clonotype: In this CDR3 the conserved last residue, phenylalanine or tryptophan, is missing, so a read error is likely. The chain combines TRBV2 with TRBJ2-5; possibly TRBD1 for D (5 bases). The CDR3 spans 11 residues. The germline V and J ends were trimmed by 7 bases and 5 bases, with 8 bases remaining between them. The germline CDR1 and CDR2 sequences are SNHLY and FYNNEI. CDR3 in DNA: TGTGCCAGCACAGGGCACGAGACCCAGTACCTC. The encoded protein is CASTGHETQYL.

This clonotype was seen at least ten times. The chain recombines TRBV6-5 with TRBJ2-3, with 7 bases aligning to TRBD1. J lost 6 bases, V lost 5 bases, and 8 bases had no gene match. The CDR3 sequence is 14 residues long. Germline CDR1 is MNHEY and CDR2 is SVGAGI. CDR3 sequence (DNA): TGTGCCAGCAGTACAATGACAGGGCCGGATACGCAGTATTTT. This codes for CASSTMTGPDTQYF.

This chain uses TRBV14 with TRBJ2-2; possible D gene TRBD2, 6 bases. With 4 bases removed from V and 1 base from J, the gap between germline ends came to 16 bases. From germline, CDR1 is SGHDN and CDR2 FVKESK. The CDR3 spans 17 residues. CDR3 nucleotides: TGTGCCAGCAGCCCGACCGGGGGTGGGCTGAACACCGGGGAGCTGTTTTTT. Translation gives CASSPTGGGLNTGELFF. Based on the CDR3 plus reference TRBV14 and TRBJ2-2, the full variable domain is EAGVTQFPSHSVIEKGQTVTLRCDPISGHDNLYWYRRVMGKEIKFLLHFVKESKQDESGMPNNRFLAERTGGTYSTLKVQPAELEDSGVYFCASSPTGGGLNTGELFFGEGSRLTVL.

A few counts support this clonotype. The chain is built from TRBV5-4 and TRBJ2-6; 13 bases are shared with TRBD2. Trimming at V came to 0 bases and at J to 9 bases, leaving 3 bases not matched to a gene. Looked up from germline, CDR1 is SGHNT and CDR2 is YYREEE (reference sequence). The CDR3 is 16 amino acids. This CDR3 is CASSLAGTSGNNVLTF. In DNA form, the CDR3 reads TGTGCCAGCAGCTTGGCCGGGACTAGCGGGAACAACGTCCTGACTTTC.

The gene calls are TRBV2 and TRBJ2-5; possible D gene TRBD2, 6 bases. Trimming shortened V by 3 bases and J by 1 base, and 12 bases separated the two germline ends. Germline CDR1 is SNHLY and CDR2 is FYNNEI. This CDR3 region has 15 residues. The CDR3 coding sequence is TGTGCCAGCAGTGAGGGTTCAGCGGGCCAAGAGACCCAGTACTTC. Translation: CASSEGSAGQETQYF.

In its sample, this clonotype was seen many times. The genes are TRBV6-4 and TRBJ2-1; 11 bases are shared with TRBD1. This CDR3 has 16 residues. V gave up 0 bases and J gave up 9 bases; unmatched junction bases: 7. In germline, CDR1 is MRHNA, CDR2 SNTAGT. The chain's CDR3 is CASSDSDRGHPSEQFF. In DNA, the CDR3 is TGTGCCAGCAGTGACTCGGACAGGGGGCATCCAAGTGAGCAGTTCTTC.

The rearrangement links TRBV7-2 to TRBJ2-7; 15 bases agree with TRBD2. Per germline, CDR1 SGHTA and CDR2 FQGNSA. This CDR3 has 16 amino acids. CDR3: CAEGLAGGVESYEQYF. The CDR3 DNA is TGTGCGGAAGGACTAGCGGGAGGGGTGGAGTCCTACGAGCAGTACTTC.

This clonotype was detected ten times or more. The CDR3 sequence is CASSSGVQPNEQFF. DNA of the CDR3: TGTGCCAGCAGCTCTGGGGTCCAGCCCAATGAGCAGTTCTTC. The V and J genes are TRBV7-3 and TRBJ2-1, with unresolved D. The CDR3 contains 14 residues. CDR1 and CDR2 (germline): SGHTA, FQGTGA. V lost 4 bases, J lost 6 bases, and 13 bases lay in between.

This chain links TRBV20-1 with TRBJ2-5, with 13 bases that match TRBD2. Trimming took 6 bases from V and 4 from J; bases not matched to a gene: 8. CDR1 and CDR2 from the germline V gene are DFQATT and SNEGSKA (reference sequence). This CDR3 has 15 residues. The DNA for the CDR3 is TGCAGTGCAACAGGGACTAGCGGGGTTCGAGAGACCCAGTACTTC. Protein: CSATGTSGVRETQYF.

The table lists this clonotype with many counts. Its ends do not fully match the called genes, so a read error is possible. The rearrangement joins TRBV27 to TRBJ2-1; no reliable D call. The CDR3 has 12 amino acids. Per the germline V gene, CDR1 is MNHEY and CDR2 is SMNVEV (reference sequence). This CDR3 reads CASYGSSNEQFF. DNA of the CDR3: TGTGCCAGCTACGGGTCCTCCAATGAGCAGTTCTTC.

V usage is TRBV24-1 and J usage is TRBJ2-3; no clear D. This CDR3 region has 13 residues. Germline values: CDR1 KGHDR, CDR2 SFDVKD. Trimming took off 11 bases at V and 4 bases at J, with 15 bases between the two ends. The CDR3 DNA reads TGTGCCAGCAGCCAAGATCGTCCAGATACGCAGTATTTT. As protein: CASSQDRPDTQYF.

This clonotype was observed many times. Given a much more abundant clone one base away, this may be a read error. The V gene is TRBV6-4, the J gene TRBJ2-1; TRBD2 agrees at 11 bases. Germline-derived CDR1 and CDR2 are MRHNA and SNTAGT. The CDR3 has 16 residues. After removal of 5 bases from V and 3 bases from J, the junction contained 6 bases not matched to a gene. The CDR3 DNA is TGTGCCAGCAGTCAGGGGGGACTAGCGGACTACAATGAGCAGTTCTTC. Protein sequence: CASSQGGLADYNEQFF.

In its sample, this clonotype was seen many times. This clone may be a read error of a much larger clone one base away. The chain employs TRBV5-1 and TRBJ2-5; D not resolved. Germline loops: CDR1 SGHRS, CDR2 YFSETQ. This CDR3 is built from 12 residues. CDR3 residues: CASSEVGETHYF. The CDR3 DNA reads TGCGCCAGCTCTGAGGTTGGCGAGACCCACTACTTC.

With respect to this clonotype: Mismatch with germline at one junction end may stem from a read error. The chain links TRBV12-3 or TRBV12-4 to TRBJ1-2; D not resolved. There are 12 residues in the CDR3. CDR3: CACSSANYGYTF. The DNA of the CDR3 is TGTGCCTGCAGTTCAGCTAACTATGGCTACACCTTC.

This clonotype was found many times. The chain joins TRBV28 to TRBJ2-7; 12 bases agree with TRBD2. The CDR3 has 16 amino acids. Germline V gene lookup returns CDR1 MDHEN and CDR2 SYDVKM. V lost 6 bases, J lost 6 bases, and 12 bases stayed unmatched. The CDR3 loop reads CASSRLAGAVLGEQYF. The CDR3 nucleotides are TGTGCCAGCAGCCGACTAGCGGGAGCGGTCCTAGGCGAGCAGTACTTC.

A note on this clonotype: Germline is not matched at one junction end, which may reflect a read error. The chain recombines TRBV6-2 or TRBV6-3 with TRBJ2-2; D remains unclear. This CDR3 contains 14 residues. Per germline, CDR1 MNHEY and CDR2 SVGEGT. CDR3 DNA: TGTGCTAGCAGTCACGACGCCAACACCGGGGAGCTGTTTTTT. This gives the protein CASSHDANTGELFF.

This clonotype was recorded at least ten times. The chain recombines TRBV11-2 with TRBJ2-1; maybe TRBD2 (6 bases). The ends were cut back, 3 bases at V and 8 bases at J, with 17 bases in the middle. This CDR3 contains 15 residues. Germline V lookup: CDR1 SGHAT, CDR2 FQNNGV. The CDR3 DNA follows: TGTGCCAGCAGCTTCTTTCGGGGGAGTCAGGATGAGCAGTTCTTC. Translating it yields CASSFFRGSQDEQFF.

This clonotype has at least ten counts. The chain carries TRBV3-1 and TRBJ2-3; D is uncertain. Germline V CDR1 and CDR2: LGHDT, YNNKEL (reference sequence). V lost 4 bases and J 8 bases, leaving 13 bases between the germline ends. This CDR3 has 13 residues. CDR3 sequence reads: CASSPRPAATQYF. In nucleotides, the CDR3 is TGTGCCAGCAGCCCTCGGCCGGCCGCTACGCAGTATTTT.